This entry is about one TCR beta chain. The V gene lost 9 bases and the J gene lost 5 bases, with 12 bases spanning the gap. Germline CDR1 and CDR2: KGHDR and SFDVKD. This CDR3 spans 13 amino acids. The Seattle site enrolled patients during active infection and followed them longitudinally. The entry originates in a study of blood T cell repertoires in COVID-19. Turning to the study itself: From the United States, Italy and Spain came samples of acute and convalescent COVID-19. Nucleic acid was either cDNA or gDNA, and it came from T cells, B-cell-depleted T cells, or PBMCs.

Generated by immunoSEQ multiplex PCR, the TCRdb table keeps only in-frame clones and is missing some. The sample holds roughly 220,000 clones; roughly 86% are singletons and the top ten take roughly 10%. This sequence originates from a woman between 45 and 65 years old with COVID-19, enrolled during active disease. The chain links TRBV24-1 to TRBJ2-2; possibly TRBD2 for D (5 bases). The specimen was peripheral blood. CDR3 coding DNA: TGTGCCACCTCCGGACGGGGAACCGGGGAGCTGTTTTTT. This codes for CATSGRGTGELFF.